These 7 T cell receptor beta chains share one sample of origin, sequenced in a study of blood T cells in healthy people across ages. Alongside a J-beta primer mix, a sample-barcoded 5' primer served in a second PCR lasting roughly 6 to 11 cycles. MiXCR, applied by TCRdb to the 5' RACE reads, yields one record per CDR3 protein. The sample contains 550,000 to 750,000 distinct CDR3 sequences, around 21% of which appear only once. The sample comprised blood. These TCRs come from a man between 70 and 80 years old in good health.

V usage is TRBV20-1 and J usage is TRBJ2-3; no definite D call. Trimming pared 4 bases from V and 0 bases from J, leaving 5 bases between. The CDR3 sequence is 12 residues long. The germline V gene has CDR1 DFQATT and CDR2 SNEGSKA (reference sequence). CDR3: CSATTSTDTQYF. As DNA, the CDR3 is TGCAGTGCTACTACTAGCACAGATACGCAGTATTTT.

This chain uses TRBV25-1 with TRBJ1-4, with TRBD1 identical over 7 bases. Germline trimming cut 5 bases from V and 8 bases from J; bases unmatched to any gene: 8. The CDR3 spans 14 residues. CDR1 and CDR2 (germline): MGHDK, SYGVNS. This CDR3 reads CASSQTGFEEKLFF. The CDR3 DNA reads TGTGCCAGCAGTCAGACAGGGTTTGAAGAAAAACTGTTTTTT.

The gene calls are TRBV5-1 and TRBJ2-7; the D call may be TRBD1 or TRBD2 (5 bases each). CDR3 size: 15 residues. The V and J ends lost 7 bases and 0 bases respectively, with 17 bases between them. The germline V gene encodes CDR1 SGHRS and CDR2 YFSETQ. Here the CDR3 DNA reads TGCGCCAGCGCTAACGGGACCTCCAGCTCCTACGAGCAGTACTTC. Its protein product is CASANGTSSSYEQYF.

This chain links TRBV12-3 or TRBV12-4 with TRBJ1-1; the D is unclear. The V gene lost 6 bases and the J gene lost 3 bases, with 17 bases spanning the gap. The CDR3 covers 15 residues. The CDR3 sequence is CASSYGPGADTEAFF. The CDR3, as DNA: TGTGCCAGCAGCTATGGGCCGGGTGCAGACACTGAAGCTTTCTTT.

This clonotype was detected a few times. The V and J genes are TRBV3-1 and TRBJ2-2; D could derive from TRBD1 or TRBD2 (5 bases each). CDR3 length: 14 residues. The V and J ends lost 7 bases and 2 bases respectively, with 11 bases between them. CDR1 and CDR2 from the germline V gene are LGHDT and YNNKEL (reference sequence). The CDR3 DNA reads as TGTGCCAGCAAGGCAGGGAGTAACACCGGGGAGCTGTTTTTT. Translation gives CASKAGSNTGELFF.

The J gene is TRBJ2-1, the V gene TRBV15; D is tentatively TRBD1 or TRBD2 (6 bases each). Looked up from germline, CDR1 is LNHNV and CDR2 is YYDKDF (reference sequence). The CDR3 consists of 15 residues. Deletions cut 2 bases from V and 8 bases from J, with 16 bases between. The CDR3 region has the DNA TGTGCCACCAGCAGAAAGGGGGAGGCTCTCTATGAGCAGTTCTTC. Residues: CATSRKGEALYEQFF.

This clonotype has only a few counts. V usage is TRBV20-1 and J usage is TRBJ2-4; 7 positions agree with TRBD1. Trimming took 5 bases from V and 1 from J; bases not matched to a gene: 14. Per germline, CDR1 DFQATT and CDR2 SNEGSKA (reference sequence). The CDR3 extends over 17 amino acids. CDR3 in DNA: TGCAGTGCTTACCGGGACAGACTAACGGGGGCCAAAAACATTCAGTACTTC. The encoded protein is CSAYRDRLTGAKNIQYF.